This TCR beta chain was sequenced during a study of CD8 T cells in ankylosing spondylitis. General study points: Within matched ankylosing spondylitis synovial fluid, disease-linked clones were reportedly significantly enriched. It appeared that ankylosing spondylitis blood was characterized by a TCR beta motif of eight highly homologous variants.

The TCR beta libraries were generated through quantitative 5'-RACE incorporating molecular barcodes. MiXCR, run by TCRdb on the 5' RACE reads, gives a single entry per CDR3 protein. The top ten clones hold less than 0.65% of a sample with about 800,000 distinct CDR3 sequences, about 10% of them seen once. This clonotype has only a few counts. The antigen is not known. Trimming cost V 2 bases and J 7 bases, with 17 bases left between them. This CDR3 contains 16 residues. The germline gives CDR1 SGHVS, CDR2 FNYEAQ. The chain carries TRBV7-6 and TRBJ1-4; D is ambiguous. Sequenced sample: blood, either unsorted or a sorted T cell fraction (not recorded which). The TCR sequence derives from a male donor with ankylosing spondylitis. CDR3 region: CASSLILQTGSEKLFF. CDR3 coding DNA: TGTGCCAGCAGCTTAATCCTACAAACCGGCAGTGAAAAACTGTTTTTT.